A single sample gave rise to the 16 T cell receptor beta chains below, sequenced in a study of lymphopenia after photon versus proton radiotherapy. Profiled with immunoSEQ multiplex PCR; TCRdb holds only in-frame clones, not every one. The profile shows about 55,000 clones, approximately 88% of them singletons. This specimen consisted of peripheral blood, obtained from a patient treated with proton-based radiotherapy. These receptors came from a man in his sixties with pancreatic cancer.

The sample holds a few counts of this clone. This chain connects TRBV19 to TRBJ2-2; D gene uncertain. The CDR3 runs 14 residues. CDR1 and CDR2 from the germline V gene are LNHDA and SQIVND (reference sequence). Between the trimmed V and J ends, which lost 6 bases and 4 bases, there was a span of 12 bases. The DNA for the CDR3 is TGTGCCAGTAGCATGAGGTGGAGCACCGGGGAGCTGTTTTTT. This encodes CASSMRWSTGELFF.

The chain has TRBV2 and TRBJ2-5; 7 bases map to TRBD2. V was pared by 6 bases and J by 3 bases, with 7 bases of the junction left unmatched. Germline V gives CDR1 SNHLY, CDR2 FYNNEI. CDR3 length equals 14 residues. The CDR3 DNA is TGTGCCAGCAGCCCCCTAGCGGCAAAAGAGACCCAGTACTTC. Translating it yields CASSPLAAKETQYF. Together with reference TRBV2 and TRBJ2-5, the CDR3 gives the full variable domain: EPEVTQTPSHQVTQMGQEVILRCVPISNHLYFYWYRQILGQKVEFLVSFYNNEISEKSEIFDDQFSVERPDGSNFTLKIRSTKLEDSAMYFCASSPLAAKETQYFGPGTRLLVL.

V usage is TRBV28 and J usage is TRBJ1-2; D gene uncertain. Per the germline V gene, CDR1 is MDHEN and CDR2 is SYDVKM. V dropped 11 bases and J dropped 4 bases, with 11 bases sitting between them. The CDR3 extends over 11 amino acids. The CDR3 DNA is TGTGCCCACGGACCAAGCTATGGCTACACCTTC. As protein: CAHGPSYGYTF.

This clone showed up just once. The chain combines TRBV27 with TRBJ2-1; a weak D match, TRBD2 (5 bases). In germline, CDR1 is MNHEY, CDR2 SMNVEV (reference sequence). V was cut by 10 bases and J by 9 bases, with 19 bases left in between. The CDR3 runs to 13 residues. The CDR3 sequence is CATSVGPRGEQFF. DNA of the CDR3: TGTGCCACCTCGGTCGGACCACGGGGTGAGCAGTTCTTC.

The genes are TRBV11-3 and TRBJ2-7; D is unresolved. CDR3 length: 14 amino acids. The V end was cut by 0 bases, the J end by 7 bases, with 13 bases between. Germline CDR1 and CDR2: SGHNT and YENEEA. The DNA for the CDR3 is TGTGCCAGCAGCTTAGATAGGTGGAGAAATGAGCAGTACTTC. Protein product: CASSLDRWRNEQYF.

The CDR3, as DNA: TGTGCCAGCAGCCCAGGCCCGGGGGGCCGGGCACTAGCCAAAAACATTCAGTACTTC. It encodes CASSPGPGGRALAKNIQYF. The rearrangement uses TRBV7-9 and TRBJ2-4; D may be TRBD2 (7 bases). CDR1 is SEHNR and CDR2 is FQNEAQ in the germline V gene (reference sequence). The V end lost 5 bases, the J end lost 0 bases, and 23 bases lay between the germline ends. CDR3 length: 19 residues.

CDR3 amino acids: CASNDEPGLSYNEQFF. The DNA of the CDR3 is TGTGCCAGCAATGATGAACCGGGACTCTCCTACAATGAGCAGTTCTTC. The chain combines TRBV19 with TRBJ2-1; possible D gene TRBD2, 6 bases. The CDR3 loop spans 16 amino acids. CDR1 and CDR2 from the germline V gene are LNHDA and SQIVND (reference sequence). Trimming cost V 9 bases and J 0 bases, with 18 bases left between them.

This rearrangement joins TRBV6-1 to TRBJ1-1, with D unclear. Germline V lookup: CDR1 MNHNS, CDR2 SASEGT. There are 13 residues in the CDR3. V shed 5 bases and J shed 5 bases, with 12 bases lying between them. DNA of the CDR3: TGTGCCAGCAGTTATGAGTATTGGACTGAAGCTTTCTTT. Translation gives CASSYEYWTEAFF.

The gene calls are TRBV29-1 and TRBJ2-3; TRBD2 agrees at 12 bases. J gave up 0 bases and V 7 bases, and 2 bases lay outside the gene matches. CDR3 length equals 14 residues. Germline V gene sequence: CDR1 SQVTM, CDR2 ANQGSEA. Here the CDR3 reads CSGGTSGSTDTQYF. The CDR3 DNA sequence: TGCAGCGGCGGGACTAGCGGGAGCACAGATACGCAGTATTTT.

The rearrangement links TRBV29-1 to TRBJ2-7; 7 positions agree with TRBD2. This CDR3 has 13 residues. Germline CDR1 is SQVTM and CDR2 is ANQGSEA. With V trimmed by 7 bases and J by 3 bases, 9 bases remained unmatched. The CDR3 DNA reads TGCAGCGATCCTAGCGGAGGGTACTACGAGCAGTACTTC. Translated: CSDPSGGYYEQYF.

This clone was seen a handful of times. The rearrangement joins TRBV18 to TRBJ2-7, with D tentatively TRBD2 (6 bases). V lost 2 bases to trimming and J lost 4 bases, with 12 bases between them. Germline V gene lookup returns CDR1 KGHSH and CDR2 LQKENI. This CDR3 region has 14 residues. CDR3 nucleotide sequence: TGTGCCAGCTCACCAGTGACGGGAGTATACGAGCAGTACTTC. Translating gives CASSPVTGVYEQYF.

The chain uses TRBV10-2 and TRBJ1-4; D is uncertain. Germline lookup yields CDR1 WSHSY and CDR2 SAAADI. Trimming pared 7 bases from V and 8 bases from J, leaving 14 bases between. This CDR3 is 13 amino acids long. CDR3 bases: TGCGCCAGCAAGGACCTCGGTTACGAAAAACTGTTTTTT. It yields the protein CASKDLGYEKLFF.

The chain joins TRBV30 to TRBJ2-4; 9 nucleotides match TRBD1. Germline V gives CDR1 GTSNPN, CDR2 SVGIG (reference sequence). This CDR3 contains 14 residues. Trimming cost V 2 bases and J 9 bases; bases outside gene matches: 8. CDR3: CAWSIQGAVGIQYF. The CDR3 nucleotides read TGTGCCTGGAGTATACAGGGGGCTGTAGGCATTCAGTACTTC.

As for this clone: One end of the junction does not line up with germline, which may come from a read error. The CDR3 sequence: CASREELRGGGSYEQYF. CDR3 DNA: TGTGCCAGCAGAGAAGAATTGCGGGGCGGCGGCTCCTACGAGCAGTACTTC. The chain uses TRBV6-1 and TRBJ2-5; tentatively, D is TRBD2 (6 bases). The J call may be incorrect, as the DNA end agrees better with TRBJ2-7. Germline lookup yields CDR1 MNHNS and CDR2 SASEGT. There are 17 residues in the CDR3.

The table lists this clone with a few counts. The rearrangement links TRBV6-6 to TRBJ2-5, with unresolved D. This CDR3 contains 14 residues. With 6 bases removed from V and 6 bases from J, the gap between germline ends came to 17 bases. Per germline, CDR1 MNHNY and CDR2 SVGAGI (reference sequence). CDR3 amino acids: CASSKLEVSKTQYF. For the CDR3, the DNA is TGTGCCAGCAGCAAGCTCGAGGTTTCCAAGACCCAGTACTTC.

The V gene is TRBV15, the J gene TRBJ2-7; possible D gene TRBD1, 6 bases. Germline V CDR1 and CDR2: LNHNV, YYDKDF (reference sequence). With 5 bases removed from V and 4 bases from J, the gap between germline ends came to 18 bases. This CDR3 is built from 15 residues. The DNA for the CDR3 is TGTGCCACCAGCCGGACCGGACAGACCCAATACGAGCAGTACTTC. This encodes CATSRTGQTQYEQYF.